The rows below give T cell receptor beta chains drawn from one sample of a study of monozygotic twins with inflammatory bowel disease. TCRdb reworked the 5' RACE reads into one entry per CDR3 protein, no DNA. The listing records approximately 200,000 distinct CDR3 sequences. Sequenced input: blood. Receptors originate from a human donor with ulcerative colitis or Crohn's disease, or a healthy co-twin of an affected twin (not recorded which). CDR3s include the opening cysteine and the closing phenylalanine or tryptophan. The order of the fields is J gene, V gene, CDR3 protein.

TRBJ2-7,TRBV19,CASRPSGTVDHEQYF
TRBJ1-6,TRBV25-1,CASSHTSRGARNSPLHF
TRBJ2-7,TRBV9,CASSVMGEGYEQYF
TRBJ2-7,TRBV6-5,CASSFQSGETYEQYF
TRBJ2-3,TRBV5-6,CASSLGQGGDTDTQYF
TRBJ1-4,TRBV5-1,CASSLSWQQGEKLFF
TRBJ2-3,TRBV7-6,CASSLEAPAGTAGTDTQYF
TRBJ1-4,TRBV7-8,CASSSSGRGNEKLFF
TRBJ2-5,TRBV12-3/TRBV12-4,CASSLLRGETQYF
TRBJ1-1,TRBV29-1,CSVEVRENTEAFF
TRBJ2-3,TRBV5-1,CASSLGSNTDTQYF
TRBJ1-6,TRBV7-8,CASSSQGLYNSPLHF
TRBJ2-3,TRBV20-1,CSAGLSTDTQYF
TRBJ2-1,TRBV7-6,CASSLGGQTYNEQFF
TRBJ2-2,TRBV6-1,CASSKRRDRVSGELFF
TRBJ2-3,TRBV18,CASSPPNRGGYF
TRBJ1-1,TRBV18,CASSPKQGLRTEAFF
TRBJ2-3,TRBV20-1,CSARGVAGGRSTDTQYF
TRBJ2-4,TRBV7-9,CASSSEGVAKNIQYF